The rows below give T cell receptor beta chains drawn from one sample of a study of human T cells and chemical hapten exposure. A single record per CDR3 protein comes from TCRdb applying MiXCR to the RACE reads. Of about 260,000 distinct CDR3 sequences listed, approximately 8.6% are singletons. The material sequenced was whole blood, taken in connection with sensitization to the hapten diphenylcyclopropenone (DPC). The receptors were sampled from a woman aged 40 to 49 with alopecia areata. Some clones in this sample may be carry-over from other donors' samples. Each CDR3 is given with its conserved first and last residue. Each record gives: clone size, J gene, V gene, D gene, CDR3 length, CDR3 protein, CDR3 DNA. The D gene is left open where the match is weak. Clone size, where shown, is once, few, many, or a class for clones that have expanded.

clone size: few; J gene: TRBJ2-1; V gene: TRBV20-1; D gene: NA; CDR3 length: 15; CDR3 protein: CSASAGSGSYNEQFF; CDR3 DNA: TGCAGTGCTAGTGCCGGGAGCGGATCCTACAATGAGCAGTTCTTC
clone size: NA; J gene: TRBJ1-3; V gene: TRBV7-2; D gene: NA; CDR3 length: 17; CDR3 protein: CASSLNQGIRSGNTIYF; CDR3 DNA: TGTGCCAGCAGCTTAAATCAGGGTATCCGCTCTGGAAACACCATATATTTT
clone size: NA; J gene: TRBJ1-1; V gene: TRBV12-3/TRBV12-4; D gene: NA; CDR3 length: 12; CDR3 protein: CASSIQGSEAFF; CDR3 DNA: TGTGCCAGCAGTATACAGGGCTCTGAAGCTTTCTTT
clone size: few; J gene: TRBJ2-3; V gene: TRBV6-6; D gene: TRBD2; CDR3 length: 16; CDR3 protein: CASSYSSGSHGDTQYF; CDR3 DNA: TGTGCCAGCAGTTACTCTAGCGGGAGTCATGGAGATACGCAGTATTTT
clone size: many; J gene: TRBJ2-1; V gene: TRBV29-1; D gene: TRBD1; CDR3 length: 14; CDR3 protein: CSVQLGTGGNEQFF; CDR3 DNA: TGCAGCGTTCAACTCGGGACAGGGGGCAATGAGCAGTTCTTC
clone size: NA; J gene: TRBJ2-7; V gene: TRBV6-5; D gene: NA; CDR3 length: 13; CDR3 protein: CATRAGSTYEQYF; CDR3 DNA: TGTGCCACCAGAGCTGGGTCGACCTACGAGCAGTACTTC
clone size: NA; J gene: TRBJ2-6; V gene: TRBV28; D gene: TRBD1; CDR3 length: 16; CDR3 protein: CASRLAGGPGANVLTF; CDR3 DNA: TGTGCCAGCAGATTAGCAGGGGGCCCTGGGGCCAACGTCCTGACTTTC
clone size: few; J gene: TRBJ1-1; V gene: TRBV7-9; D gene: NA; CDR3 length: 12; CDR3 protein: CASSPGDSEAFF; CDR3 DNA: TGTGCCAGCAGCCCTGGCGACAGTGAAGCTTTCTTT
clone size: NA; J gene: TRBJ2-5; V gene: TRBV6-5; D gene: NA; CDR3 length: 14; CDR3 protein: CASSRLGLQETQYF; CDR3 DNA: TGTGCCAGCAGTAGACTGGGGTTGCAAGAGACCCAGTACTTC
clone size: few; J gene: TRBJ1-1; V gene: TRBV27; D gene: NA; CDR3 length: 14; CDR3 protein: CASWSLQAGPEAFF; CDR3 DNA: TGTGCCAGCTGGTCCTTGCAGGCCGGACCAGAAGCTTTCTTT